The 25 T cell receptor beta chains below were found in one sample sequenced in a study of T cells in Graves' hyperthyroidism and ophthalmopathy. RNA transcripts provided the source from which TCR beta CDR3 regions were amplified. The HTBI primer set served for first-round RT-PCR of the TCR CDR3. TCRdb itself ran the multiplex PCR reads through MiXCR, one entry per CDR3 protein. The table lists 92,000 or so distinct CDR3 sequences, around 50% of them singletons. Sequenced: blood. The receptors were sampled from a woman in her thirties or forties with Graves' hyperthyroidism.

J is TRBJ2-5 and V is TRBV10-3, with 7 bases matching TRBD1. Germline values: CDR1 ENHRY, CDR2 SYGVKD. With V trimmed by 8 bases and J by 4 bases, 7 bases remained unmatched. CDR3 length equals 13 residues. Here the CDR3 DNA reads TGTGCCATCCGAGGACAGGAACGAGAGACCCAGTACTTC. Residues: CAIRGQERETQYF.

This clonotype was counted at least ten times. The chain links TRBV7-9 to TRBJ1-1; D gene unclear. The germline V gene has CDR1 SEHNR and CDR2 FQNEAQ (reference sequence). V was trimmed by 6 bases and J by 3 bases, leaving 17 bases between them. This CDR3 contains 15 residues. For the CDR3, the DNA is TGTGCCAGCAGAGGAGAGGTCTCCTTTTACACTGAAGCTTTCTTT. This translates into CASRGEVSFYTEAFF.

This clonotype has ten or more counts. The chain is built from TRBV7-6 and TRBJ2-7, with D possibly being TRBD2 (6 bases). The V end lost 3 bases, the J end lost 4 bases, and 16 bases lay between the germline ends. The CDR3 is made up of 15 amino acids. CDR1 and CDR2 from the germline V gene are SGHVS and FNYEAQ. The CDR3 is CASSFLDLGGYEQYF. The CDR3 DNA sequence: TGTGCCAGCAGCTTCTTGGACCTCGGAGGGTACGAGCAGTACTTC.

The chain combines TRBV29-1 with TRBJ1-1; D possibly corresponds to TRBD1 (5 bases). The CDR3 is made up of 14 amino acids. CDR1 and CDR2 (germline): SQVTM, ANQGSEA. The V end was cut by 6 bases, the J end by 1 base, with 15 bases between. The CDR3 loop is CSVARGGGNTEAFF. The CDR3 nucleotides are TGCAGCGTGGCCCGGGGCGGCGGGAACACTGAAGCTTTCTTT.

This clonotype turned up a few times. This sequence may be a read error, since a much larger clone differs from it by one base. The chain has TRBV2 and TRBJ2-2; a weak D match, TRBD2 (7 bases). CDR3 length: 15 amino acids. Trimming removed 6 bases at V and 5 bases at J, with 16 bases between. Germline lookup yields CDR1 SNHLY and CDR2 FYNNEI. Written as DNA, the CDR3 is TGTGCCAGCAGCCATGGGGGCGGGAGAACCGGGGAGCTGTTTTTT. Its protein is CASSHGGGRTGELFF.

CDR3 DNA sequence: TGCAGTGAGGTGGTAAGGAGCACCGGGGAGCTGTTTTTT. Translation gives CSEVVRSTGELFF. The V gene is TRBV29-1, the J gene TRBJ2-2; no definite D call. CDR1 and CDR2 (germline): SQVTM, ANQGSEA. The CDR3 is 13 residues long.

This rearrangement joins TRBV20-1 to TRBJ2-7; 10 bases line up with TRBD2. CDR1 and CDR2 from the germline V gene are DFQATT and SNEGSKA (reference sequence). V shed 5 bases and J 8 bases; nucleotides not matched to a gene: 9. The CDR3 is 13 residues long. The chain's CDR3 is CSAPLAGARKQYF. For the CDR3, the DNA is TGCAGTGCTCCCCTAGCGGGAGCCAGGAAGCAGTACTTC.

This clonotype was seen a few times. The chain has TRBV7-2 and TRBJ2-7; D gene unclear. The CDR3 has 16 residues. Deletions cut 5 bases from V and 2 bases from J, with 19 bases between. Germline V gene sequence: CDR1 SGHTA, CDR2 FQGNSA. CDR3 loop: CASSQEPVRRPYEQYF. The CDR3 nucleotides read TGTGCCAGCAGCCAAGAACCGGTCAGGCGACCCTACGAGCAGTACTTC.

This chain joins TRBV7-2 and TRBJ1-4, with a weak D call TRBD1 (5 bases). Deletions cut 3 bases from V and 7 bases from J, with 12 bases between. Germline lookup yields CDR1 SGHTA and CDR2 FQGNSA. CDR3 length equals 14 residues. The chain's CDR3 is CASSFQGGSEKLFF. CDR3 bases: TGTGCCAGCAGCTTTCAGGGTGGTAGTGAAAAACTGTTTTTT. Full variable domain (remainder filled in from reference TRBV7-2 and TRBJ1-4): GAGVSQSPSNKVTEKGKDVELRCDPISGHTALYWYRQSLGQGLEFLIYFQGNSAPDKSGLPSDRFSAERTGGSVSTLTIQRTQQEDSAVYLCASSFQGGSEKLFFGSGTQLSVL.

This clonotype was seen at least ten times. The chain has TRBV7-7 and TRBJ2-2; D perhaps matches TRBD1 (5 bases). Trimming removed 5 bases at V and 3 bases at J, with 10 bases between. The CDR3 spans 14 residues. Germline V gene sequence: CDR1 SSHAT, CDR2 FNYEAQ (reference sequence). In DNA form, the CDR3 reads TGTGCCAGCAGCCCCGGACACCACACCGGGGAGCTGTTTTTT. Residues: CASSPGHHTGELFF.

This clonotype has a count of ten or more. The rearrangement links TRBV19 to TRBJ2-7; D may be TRBD2 (5 bases). CDR1 and CDR2 (germline): LNHDA, SQIVND (reference sequence). The CDR3 consists of 13 residues. V lost 5 bases and J lost 0, with 8 bases in between. The CDR3 bases are TGTGCCAGTAGTGAGCGGCGCTCCTACGAGCAGTACTTC. This gives the protein CASSERRSYEQYF.

The gene calls are TRBV29-1 and TRBJ2-5, with TRBD1 identical over 8 bases. Germline CDR1 is SQVTM and CDR2 is ANQGSEA. The CDR3 has 13 amino acids. V trimming: 4 bases; J trimming: 9 bases; junction bases outside the gene matches: 10. The chain's CDR3 is CSVGTGFNQPQYF. Written as DNA, the CDR3 is TGCAGCGTTGGGACAGGGTTTAATCAGCCCCAGTACTTC.

The chain joins TRBV9 to TRBJ2-7; 9 bases align to TRBD1. The CDR3 is 17 amino acids. Per germline, CDR1 SGDLS and CDR2 YYNGEE. V lost 7 bases and J lost 2; bases outside the gene matches: 16. The CDR3: CASASSGTGPSTYEQYF. For the CDR3, the DNA is TGTGCCAGCGCCAGCAGCGGGACAGGGCCATCGACCTACGAGCAGTACTTC.

The rearrangement joins TRBV10-3 to TRBJ2-5, with D perhaps TRBD2 (8 bases). Germline V CDR1 and CDR2: ENHRY, SYGVKD. The CDR3 spans 14 residues. The V gene lost 9 bases and the J gene lost 10 bases, with 24 bases spanning the gap. CDR3 nucleotides: TGTGCCATTCAAACAGGGGCTAGCGGGTCGATCCAGTACTTC. Protein sequence: CAIQTGASGSIQYF.

This clonotype has only a few counts. CDR3 region: CSVVTGDGGYTF. In DNA, the CDR3 is TGCAGCGTTGTAACAGGGGATGGTGGCTACACCTTC. The chain carries TRBV29-1 and TRBJ1-2, with TRBD1 matching 7 bases. Germline CDR1 and CDR2: SQVTM and ANQGSEA. This CDR3 has 12 amino acids. The J segment lost 7 bases and the V segment lost 4 bases, leaving 6 bases of the junction unmatched.

A single count supports this clonotype. The chain couples TRBV29-1 to TRBJ2-5; 9 positions agree with TRBD2. CDR3 length equals 12 residues. Germline CDR1 is SQVTM and CDR2 is ANQGSEA. J was trimmed by 7 bases and V by 5 bases; bases with no gene match: 5. As DNA, the CDR3 is TGCAGCGTTCGACTAGCGGCAAGGACCCAGTACTTC. Its translation: CSVRLAARTQYF.

As concerns this clonotype: One junction end disagrees with the germline gene, perhaps due to a read error. The rearrangement uses TRBV4-1 and TRBJ1-3; the D gene is possibly TRBD1 (6 bases). This CDR3 comprises 13 residues. Germline CDR1 MGHRA, CDR2 YSYEKL. The CDR3 reads CASSPGAGTTIYF. The CDR3 nucleotides read TGTGCCAGCAGCCCGGGGGCAGGGACCACCATATATTTT.

The CDR3 sequence: CASSLRRDSGAEGNQPQHF. The DNA of the CDR3 is TGTGCCAGCAGCTTGCGGCGGGATAGCGGGGCTGAAGGCAATCAGCCCCAGCATTTT. V usage is TRBV7-2 and J usage is TRBJ1-5; the D gene is possibly TRBD1 (5 bases). The CDR3 length is 19 residues. The germline CDR1 and CDR2 sequences are SGHTA and FQGNSA. The ends were cut back, 3 bases at V and 2 bases at J, with 23 bases in the middle. Together with reference TRBV7-2 and TRBJ1-5, the CDR3 gives the full variable domain: GAGVSQSPSNKVTEKGKDVELRCDPISGHTALYWYRQSLGQGLEFLIYFQGNSAPDKSGLPSDRFSAERTGGSVSTLTIQRTQQEDSAVYLCASSLRRDSGAEGNQPQHFGDGTRLSIL.

Concerning this clonotype itself: The missing conserved phenylalanine or tryptophan at the end of this CDR3 makes a read error likely. The DNA is left out, because the CDR3 cannot be placed on it with certainty; the CDR3 is given as TCRdb lists it. The V gene is TRBV7-8, the J gene TRBJ2-6; the table gives TRBD2 as D, unverified against the DNA. Including both end residues, the CDR3 is 8 amino acids long. Germline V gene sequence: CDR1 SGHVS, CDR2 FQNEAQ. CDR3 residues: CASSQLAG.

The J gene is TRBJ2-5, the V gene TRBV15; TRBD1 is a possible D gene (8 bases). The CDR3 runs 15 residues. V gave up 3 bases and J gave up 9 bases, with 20 bases separating them. Germline assignment: CDR1 LNHNV and CDR2 YYDKDF (reference sequence). The CDR3 DNA sequence: TGTGCCACCAGCAGCTTGACAGGGGCGGGGGCCGCCCAGTACTTC. Protein product: CATSSLTGAGAAQYF.

This clonotype was recorded at least ten times. The V call is TRBV10-2, the J call TRBJ2-5; 9 bases agree with TRBD2. Germline V gene sequence: CDR1 WSHSY, CDR2 SAAADI. The ends lost 3 bases at V and 5 bases at J; junction bases unmatched: 10. There are 16 residues in the CDR3. CDR3 sequence (DNA): TGCGCCAGCAGTGAAGGTCTAGCGGGATTTAAGGAGACCCAGTACTTC. It codes for CASSEGLAGFKETQYF.

Turning to this clonotype: A read error is likely, as this CDR3 ends without the conserved phenylalanine or tryptophan. Because the CDR3's place on the DNA is in doubt, the DNA is left out and the CDR3 is given as listed by TCRdb. The gene calls are TRBV29-1 and TRBJ1-2; the tabulated D call, TRBD1, remains unverified against the DNA. Per the germline V gene, CDR1 is SQVTM and CDR2 is ANQGSEA. 13 amino acids form the CDR3, both terminal residues included. The CDR3 here is CSVRKGVDYGYAL.

There are many counts of this clonotype. The gene calls are TRBV19 and TRBJ2-3; D remains unclear. Germline V gene data show CDR1 as LNHDA and CDR2 as SQIVND (reference sequence). The CDR3 has 13 amino acids. Trimming stripped 3 bases from V and 0 bases from J, with 4 bases between. The CDR3 here is CASSIPSTDTQYF. CDR3 coding DNA: TGTGCCAGTAGTATTCCAAGCACAGATACGCAGTATTTT.

CDR3 region: CASSLQGAETQYF. DNA of the CDR3: TGTGCCAGCAGTTTACAGGGGGCAGAGACCCAGTACTTC. V is TRBV12-3 or TRBV12-4 and J is TRBJ2-5, with 8 bases aligning to TRBD1. Trimming at V came to 2 bases and at J to 4 bases, leaving 0 bases not matched to a gene. This CDR3 is 13 amino acids long.

This clonotype showed up many times. The V call is TRBV5-5, the J call TRBJ1-4; tentatively, D is TRBD1 (6 bases). Trimming took 1 base from V and 8 from J, leaving 12 bases between them. The CDR3 is 14 residues long. Per the germline V gene, CDR1 is SGHKS and CDR2 is YYEKEE (reference sequence). DNA for the CDR3: TGTGCCAGCAGCTTGATGAGTAGGGGGGAAAAACTGTTTTTT. Its protein product is CASSLMSRGEKLFF.